The sequence of this TCR beta chain was determined in a study of CD8 T cells in ankylosing spondylitis. Points on this clonotype: Its antigen is currently unknown.

The CDR3 runs 13 residues. Per germline, CDR1 SGHRS and CDR2 YFSETQ. Trimming pared 3 bases from V and 2 bases from J, leaving 8 bases between. Broader study findings: Significant enrichment of disease-linked clones was reportedly seen in matched ankylosing spondylitis synovial fluid. Made up of 7 to 9 highly homologous variants, a TCR beta motif appeared characteristic of ankylosing spondylitis blood. Clones linked to the disease showed a CD8+ phenotype. They occurred at relatively low frequencies in peripheral blood. Earlier studies detected some motif variants in reactive arthritis synovial fluid and blood.

TCRdb ran MiXCR on the 5' RACE reads and lists one entry per CDR3 protein. The data show 350,000 or so distinct CDR3 sequences, roughly 14% seen once. Sequencing input: blood, either unsorted or a sorted T cell fraction (not recorded which). The gene calls are TRBV5-1 and TRBJ2-5, with D hard to call. The sequence derives from a male donor with ankylosing spondylitis or in good health (not recorded which). The CDR3 spells CASSSELQETQYF. Here the CDR3 DNA reads TGCGCCAGCAGCTCCGAACTTCAAGAGACCCAGTACTTC.